This T cell receptor (beta chain) was sequenced during a study of blood T cell repertoires in COVID-19. In the original processing: Cell counts per sample came from amplifying reference gene primers. Clones were sequenced by immunoSEQ multiplex PCR, and TCRdb holds only the in-frame ones, with some missing. Clonal size and the V and J genes are those of that table, whereas D and trimming came from the DNA. The data contain roughly 130,000 clones, approximately 84% of them singletons. This CDR3 is built from 15 residues. CDR1 is GTSNPN and CDR2 is SVGIG in the germline V gene (reference sequence). Germline trimming cut 2 bases from V and 7 bases from J; bases unmatched to any gene: 13. Living in under 30 US areas, the participants were between about 18 and 95 years of age. The study assigned cohorts using participant-reported clinical history.

The receptor comes from a woman aged 45-59 years with acute COVID-19. The chain recombines TRBV30 with TRBJ2-5, with 7 bases lining up with TRBD2. The sequencing input was PBMCs or T cells enriched from blood (not recorded which). The CDR3: CAWSRVGGSGPTQYF. CDR3 sequence (DNA): TGTGCCTGGAGTCGGGTTGGTGGTAGCGGGCCGACCCAGTACTTC.